This T cell receptor (beta chain) came from a study of T cells in Graves' hyperthyroidism and ophthalmopathy. This clonotype was seen many times. The CDR3 spans 13 residues. Germline V CDR1 and CDR2: SNHLY, FYNNEI. Trimming took off 10 bases at V and 5 bases at J, with 17 bases between the two ends. TCR beta CDR3 region amplification was performed from RNA transcripts. TCR CDR3 underwent first-round RT-PCR with the HTBI primer set. TCRdb called the multiplex PCR reads again in MiXCR, with one record for every CDR3 protein. The table includes roughly 600,000 distinct CDR3 sequences, more than 12% detected once. Not enrolled were patients with uncontrolled infection, other autoimmune disease, pregnancy or lactation.

The rearrangement links TRBV2 to TRBJ1-2; D is possibly TRBD1 (6 bases). This receptor was obtained from a woman aged 50 to 60 with Graves' ophthalmopathy. Sequencing used blood. CDR3 bases: TGTGCCACCCCCTACAGGGATTCATATGGCTACACCTTC. Protein sequence: CATPYRDSYGYTF.